Below are 6 T cell receptor beta chains sequenced from a single sample in a study of blood T cell repertoires in COVID-19. Sequenced by immunoSEQ multiplex PCR; TCRdb stores in-frame clones only, minus some. The sample gives 130,000 to 150,000 clones, about 86% of which show up once; about 7.5% is in the top ten. Sequencing was performed on peripheral blood. These receptors were collected from a human donor in a cohort sampled during active COVID-19.

V usage is TRBV24-1 and J usage is TRBJ1-4, with 7 bases aligning to TRBD1. Germline V lookup: CDR1 KGHDR, CDR2 SFDVKD. The CDR3 length is 16 residues. V lost 4 bases and J lost 8; bases outside the gene matches: 12. The CDR3: CATSEGPTGLREKLFF. The CDR3 nucleotides are TGTGCCACCAGTGAGGGCCCGACAGGGCTCCGCGAAAAACTGTTTTTT.

On this clone: One junction end disagrees with the germline gene, perhaps due to a read error. This chain uses TRBV24-1 with TRBJ1-2; 8 bases align to TRBD1. Germline V gene sequence: CDR1 KGHDR, CDR2 SFDVKD. The CDR3 is made up of 12 amino acids. The DNA of the CDR3 is TGTGCCACCAGTGATTTGGGGGGACAGGCTTTCTTC. Its translation: CATSDLGGQAFF.

This clone showed up just a few times. The chain has TRBV19 and TRBJ1-5, with TRBD1 as a possible D gene (6 bases). Trimming pared 6 bases from V and 3 bases from J, leaving 15 bases between. Germline V gene lookup returns CDR1 LNHDA and CDR2 SQIVND (reference sequence). This CDR3 comprises 15 residues. The CDR3: CASSLGDMSNQPQHF. CDR3 nucleotide sequence: TGTGCCAGTAGCCTCGGGGACATGTCCAATCAGCCCCAGCATTTT.

The V and J genes are TRBV18 and TRBJ2-5, with D perhaps TRBD2 (5 bases). The CDR3 has 15 residues. The V and J ends lost 2 bases and 4 bases respectively, with 14 bases between them. The germline V gene encodes CDR1 KGHSH and CDR2 LQKENI. The CDR3, as DNA: TGTGCCAGCTCACCAGGGCGGGCAAAGGCAGAGACCCAGTACTTC. Its translation: CASSPGRAKAETQYF.

This chain joins TRBV19 and TRBJ2-2; the D gene is possibly TRBD2 (5 bases). The V and J ends lost 1 base and 2 bases respectively, with 11 bases between them. Germline V gene sequence: CDR1 LNHDA, CDR2 SQIVND (reference sequence). The CDR3 extends over 16 amino acids. CDR3 bases: TGTGCCAGTAGTATAGTCCCGACTATAAACACCGGGGAGCTGTTTTTT. Protein sequence: CASSIVPTINTGELFF.

V usage is TRBV6-1 and J usage is TRBJ2-7; D is possibly TRBD1 (6 bases). Germline CDR1 is MNHNS and CDR2 is SASEGT. This CDR3 has 14 amino acids. V was pared by 1 base and J by 2 bases, with 9 bases between. The DNA of the CDR3 is TGTGCCAGCAGTGAAGGGGACAATACCTACGAGCAGTACTTC. Protein: CASSEGDNTYEQYF.